This TCR beta chain was retrieved from a study of T cells after yellow fever vaccination. Study-level points and caveats: Post-booster repertoires again held most primary-vaccination clones (roughly 96% CD4, 88% CD8). The secondary response was weaker, and its peak arrived faster, on day 5 versus 15. There was a small share of clonotypes that showed up in both the CD4 and CD8 compartments.

V lost 0 bases to trimming and J lost 2 bases, with 8 bases between them. The germline gives CDR1 SEHNR, CDR2 FQNEAQ (reference sequence). This CDR3 comprises 15 residues. It was through 5'RACE template switching that TCR cDNA was made, with a universal primer site and UMIs added. TCRdb called the 5' RACE reads again in MiXCR, with one record for every CDR3 protein. The table shows about 550,000 distinct CDR3 sequences, with roughly 19% occurring only once. As for this clonotype: The antigen remains unidentified.

The sample in question was PBMCs, obtained 15 days after the yellow fever booster vaccination. The receptor was derived from a man aged 25 to 45 who received the YFV17D yellow fever vaccine. The gene calls are TRBV7-9 and TRBJ2-1; D unresolved. The CDR3 is CASSLAQLTYNEQFF. CDR3 in DNA: TGTGCCAGCAGCTTAGCGCAACTTACCTACAATGAGCAGTTCTTC.